A single sample is the source of the 14 T cell receptor beta chains below, sequenced in a study of siplizumab effects on memory and regulatory T cells. Sequenced by immunoSEQ multiplex PCR; TCRdb stores in-frame clones only, minus some. The repertoire has about 91,000 clones, roughly 93% of them found once; the top ten carry about 6.7%. Sequencing input: CD8+ T cells sorted from blood. These receptor sequences come from a human donor in good health.

The chain recombines TRBV7-8 with TRBJ1-2; D is unresolved. The V gene's germline CDR1 is SGHVS and CDR2 FQNEAQ. Trimming stripped 1 base from V and 0 bases from J, with 15 bases between. The CDR3 consists of 17 residues. The CDR3 spells CASSLVKGRSSNYGYTF. The CDR3 DNA reads as TGTGCCAGCAGCTTAGTAAAGGGCAGGAGTTCTAACTATGGCTACACCTTC.

The rearrangement joins TRBV7-9 to TRBJ2-1, with 10 bases aligning to TRBD2. Trimming took 5 bases from V and 2 from J; bases not matched to a gene: 9. Germline CDR1 and CDR2: SEHNR and FQNEAQ (reference sequence). The CDR3 is 17 amino acids. The DNA of the CDR3 is TGTGCCAGCAGCAGGCCTTCCGGGACTAGCGCCTACAATGAGCAGTTCTTC. Its translation is CASSRPSGTSAYNEQFF.

The chain is built from TRBV27 and TRBJ1-6; maybe TRBD1 (6 bases). The length of the CDR3 is 15 residues. The V gene lost 5 bases and the J gene lost 7 bases, with 15 bases spanning the gap. CDR1 and CDR2 from the germline V gene are MNHEY and SMNVEV (reference sequence). The CDR3 is CASSPRTVLNSPLHF. CDR3 sequence (DNA): TGTGCCAGCAGTCCCCGGACAGTCTTGAATTCACCCCTCCACTTT.

The chain joins TRBV19 to TRBJ2-2; 8 bases agree with TRBD2. Per the germline V gene, CDR1 is LNHDA and CDR2 is SQIVND (reference sequence). The junction had 9 bases not matched to a gene; V was cut back by 7 bases and J by 5 bases. The length of the CDR3 is 15 residues. CDR3 loop: CASTTTSGGTGELFF. CDR3 DNA: TGTGCCAGTACCACCACTAGCGGTGGAACCGGGGAGCTGTTTTTT.

The chain combines TRBV9 with TRBJ2-5; 7 bases map to TRBD2. The CDR3 is 14 amino acids. Per germline, CDR1 SGDLS and CDR2 YYNGEE. The V and J ends lost 6 bases and 5 bases, in that order; junction bases with no gene match: 10. The CDR3 bases are TGTGCCAGCACCAAGTCGGGGGGTTTCGAGACCCAGTACTTC. Residues: CASTKSGGFETQYF.

V usage is TRBV5-5 and J usage is TRBJ1-1; D may be TRBD1 (6 bases). The V end was cut by 4 bases, the J end by 4 bases, with 23 bases between. CDR3 size: 17 residues. Per germline, CDR1 SGHKS and CDR2 YYEKEE (reference sequence). The CDR3 reads CASSLRGAAVDSTEAFF. The CDR3 nucleotides are TGTGCCAGCAGCCTCAGGGGAGCCGCGGTGGATTCCACTGAAGCTTTCTTT.

V and J are TRBV20-1 and TRBJ1-1; perhaps TRBD1 as D (6 bases). V lost 8 bases to trimming and J lost 3 bases, with 10 bases between them. This CDR3 is built from 11 residues. Germline assignment: CDR1 DFQATT and CDR2 SNEGSKA (reference sequence). The CDR3 DNA reads as TGCAGTACGAGGGGGGACACTGAAGCTTTCTTT. Translated, it gives CSTRGDTEAFF.

This sequence joins TRBV27 and TRBJ2-5, with TRBD1 identical over 7 bases. Per germline, CDR1 MNHEY and CDR2 SMNVEV (reference sequence). J lost 5 bases, V lost 6 bases, and 6 bases had no gene match. This CDR3 contains 13 residues. The CDR3 is CASRQTGWETQYF. Here the CDR3 DNA reads TGTGCCAGCAGGCAGACAGGGTGGGAGACCCAGTACTTC.

The chain joins TRBV13 to TRBJ2-7; 10 nucleotides match TRBD2. With V trimmed by 5 bases and J by 1 base, 8 bases remained unmatched. CDR1 PRHDT and CDR2 FYEKMQ come from the germline V gene (reference sequence). CDR3 length equals 16 residues. CDR3 nucleotide sequence: TGTGCCAGCAGCCCACCCCTAGCGGGAGTTTCCTACGAGCAGTACTTC. Residues: CASSPPLAGVSYEQYF.

The chain carries TRBV27 and TRBJ2-7, with D possibly TRBD1 on 6 matching bases. V lost 1 base and J lost 2, with 12 bases in between. Germline V gene data show CDR1 as MNHEY and CDR2 as SMNVEV (reference sequence). The CDR3 extends over 15 amino acids. The CDR3 nucleotides are TGTGCCAGCAGTTTATTTCAGGGGATTCCCTACGAGCAGTACTTC. This encodes CASSLFQGIPYEQYF.

The chain couples TRBV29-1 to TRBJ2-7; no clear D gene. CDR3 length: 13 residues. The V end was cut by 2 bases, the J end by 4 bases, with 12 bases between. Germline loops: CDR1 SQVTM, CDR2 ANQGSEA. This chain's CDR3 is CSVELPEPYEQYF. The CDR3 DNA reads TGCAGCGTTGAACTCCCAGAACCGTACGAGCAGTACTTC.

This rearrangement joins TRBV6-6 to TRBJ1-2, with 9 bases lining up with TRBD1. This CDR3 is built from 13 residues. Germline V lookup: CDR1 MNHNY, CDR2 SVGAGI (reference sequence). J gave up 6 bases and V 1 base, and 0 bases lay outside the gene matches. The CDR3 DNA sequence: TGTGCCAGCAGTTACTGGACAGGGGATGGCTACACCTTC. This encodes CASSYWTGDGYTF.

V is TRBV10-2 and J is TRBJ2-5; the match to TRBD1 covers 9 bases. The trim removed 2 bases at V and 2 bases at J, leaving 3 bases unmatched. CDR1 and CDR2 from the germline V gene are WSHSY and SAAADI. The CDR3 sequence is 15 residues long. CDR3 protein: CASSETGQGQETQYF. DNA for the CDR3: TGCGCCAGCAGTGAGACGGGACAGGGACAAGAGACCCAGTACTTC.

The chain has TRBV6-1 and TRBJ1-4, with D maybe TRBD1 (5 bases). Germline V CDR1 and CDR2: MNHNS, SASEGT. The CDR3 is 15 amino acids. Trimming took off 7 bases at V and 0 bases at J, with 12 bases between the two ends. The CDR3 DNA sequence: TGTGCCAGCACCGGACACCGGTCAACTAATGAAAAACTGTTTTTT. Its protein product is CASTGHRSTNEKLFF.